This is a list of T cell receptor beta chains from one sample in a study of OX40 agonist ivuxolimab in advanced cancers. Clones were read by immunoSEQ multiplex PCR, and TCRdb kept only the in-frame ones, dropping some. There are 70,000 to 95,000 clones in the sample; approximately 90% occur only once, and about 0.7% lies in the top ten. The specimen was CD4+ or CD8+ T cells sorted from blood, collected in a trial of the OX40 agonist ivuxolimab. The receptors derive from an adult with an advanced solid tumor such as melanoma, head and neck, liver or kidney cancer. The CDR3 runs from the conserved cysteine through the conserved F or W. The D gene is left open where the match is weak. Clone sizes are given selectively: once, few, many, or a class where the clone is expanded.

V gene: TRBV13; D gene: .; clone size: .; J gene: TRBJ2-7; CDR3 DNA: TGTGCCAGCAGCTCGCCGGGCCGAAACTACGAGCAGTACTTC; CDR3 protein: CASSSPGRNYEQYF
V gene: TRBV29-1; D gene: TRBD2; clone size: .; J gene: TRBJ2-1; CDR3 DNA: TGCAGCGTTGATACGGGAGGGCGAGGGAATGAGCAGTTCTTC; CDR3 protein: CSVDTGGRGNEQFF
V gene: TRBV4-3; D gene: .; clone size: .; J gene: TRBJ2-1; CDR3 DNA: TGCGCCAGCAGCCAAGATCGTTTGGGGTACATTGAGCAGTTCTTC; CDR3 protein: CASSQDRLGYIEQFF
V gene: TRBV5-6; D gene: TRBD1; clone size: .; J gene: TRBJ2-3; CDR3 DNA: TGTGCCAGCAGCCCCTCAGGGGGAGATACGCAGTATTTT; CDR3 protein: CASSPSGGDTQYF
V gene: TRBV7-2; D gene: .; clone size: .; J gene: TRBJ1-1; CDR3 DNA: TGTGCCAGCAGCCCCTATGAGGGCACTGAAGCTTTCTTT; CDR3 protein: CASSPYEGTEAFF
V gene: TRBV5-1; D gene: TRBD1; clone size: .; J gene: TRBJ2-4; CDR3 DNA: TGCGCCAGCAGCGCAACACCCGGGACAGGCGGTAACATTCAGTACTTC; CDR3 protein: CASSATPGTGGNIQYF
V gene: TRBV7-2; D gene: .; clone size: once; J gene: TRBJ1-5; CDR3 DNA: TGTGCCAGCAGCTTAAGCAGGGTGAGCAATCAGCCCCAGCATTTT; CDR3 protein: CASSLSRVSNQPQHF
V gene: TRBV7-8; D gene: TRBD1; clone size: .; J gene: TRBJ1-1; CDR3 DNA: TGTGCCAGCAGCGCACCTAGGGGGCGAGGTGCTGAAGCTTTCTTT; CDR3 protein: CASSAPRGRGAEAFF
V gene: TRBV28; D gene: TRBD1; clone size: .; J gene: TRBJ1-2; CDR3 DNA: TGTGCCAGCCGACCAGGGGGCTATGGCTACACCTTC; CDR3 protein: CASRPGGYGYTF
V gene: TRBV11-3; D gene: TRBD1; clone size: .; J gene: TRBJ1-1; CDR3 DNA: TGTGCCAGCAGGCGGGACAGGGGGACTGAAGCTTTCTTT; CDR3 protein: CASRRDRGTEAFF
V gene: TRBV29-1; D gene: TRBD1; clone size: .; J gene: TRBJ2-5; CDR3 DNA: TGCAGCGCCCATTGGGGACAGATCGGGGAGACCCAGTACTTC; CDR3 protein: CSAHWGQIGETQYF
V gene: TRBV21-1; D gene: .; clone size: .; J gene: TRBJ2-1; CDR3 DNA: TGTGCCAGCAGAGTTCCGGGACAGGGGGCCTCTCGGGAGACTAGCGGGAGGGCTGGGAATGAGCAGTTCTTC; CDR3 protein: CASRVPGQGASRETSGRAGNEQFF
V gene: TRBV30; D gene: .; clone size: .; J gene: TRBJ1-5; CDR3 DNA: TGTGCCTGGAGCGCCCCCAGGGGTCGCAATCAGCCCCAGCATTTT; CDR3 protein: CAWSAPRGRNQPQHF
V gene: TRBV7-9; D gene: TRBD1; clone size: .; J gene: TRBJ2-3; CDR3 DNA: TGTGCCAGCAGCTTATGGGGGACAGAAAGCACAGATACGCAGTATTTT; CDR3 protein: CASSLWGTESTDTQYF
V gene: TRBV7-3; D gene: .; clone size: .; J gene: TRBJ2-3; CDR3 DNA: TGTGCCAGCAGCGCAAAAGGCACAGATACGCAGTATTTT; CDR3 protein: CASSAKGTDTQYF
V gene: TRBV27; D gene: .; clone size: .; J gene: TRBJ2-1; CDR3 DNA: TGTGCCAGCAGCGCCCTCCGGGACAATTATTACAATGAGCAGTTCTTC; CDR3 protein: CASSALRDNYYNEQFF
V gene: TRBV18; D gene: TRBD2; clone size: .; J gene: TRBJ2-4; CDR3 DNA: TGTGCCAGCTCACCTACTAGCGGGAGGGTAGCCAAAAACATTCAGTACTTC; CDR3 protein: CASSPTSGRVAKNIQYF
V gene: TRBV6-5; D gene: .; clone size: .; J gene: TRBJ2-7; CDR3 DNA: TGTGCCAGCAGTTACGGAGGGGGCCGTTCCTACGAGCAGTACTTC; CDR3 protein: CASSYGGGRSYEQYF
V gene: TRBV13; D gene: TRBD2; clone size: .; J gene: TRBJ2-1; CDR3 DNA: TGTGCCAGCAGCTCCCCAAGGACTAGCGGGAGACGAAATGAGCAGTTCTTC; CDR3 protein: CASSSPRTSGRRNEQFF
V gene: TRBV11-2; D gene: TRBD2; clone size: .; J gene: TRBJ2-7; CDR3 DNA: TGTGCCAGCAGCTTCATAGCGGGAGTCGGGAACGAGCAGTACTTC; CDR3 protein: CASSFIAGVGNEQYF
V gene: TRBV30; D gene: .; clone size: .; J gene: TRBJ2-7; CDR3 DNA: TGTGCCTGGAGTGTAGTCAGGAACGAGCAGTACTTC; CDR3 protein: CAWSVVRNEQYF
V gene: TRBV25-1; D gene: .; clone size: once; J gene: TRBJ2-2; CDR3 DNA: TGTGCCAGCAAGGGGGACGACGGGGAGCTGTTTTTT; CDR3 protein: CASKGDDGELFF
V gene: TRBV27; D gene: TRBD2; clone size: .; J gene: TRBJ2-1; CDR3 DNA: TGTGCCAGCACCCCATCGGGGCTAGCGGGAGGTACCTACAATGAGCAGTTCTTC; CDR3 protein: CASTPSGLAGGTYNEQFF
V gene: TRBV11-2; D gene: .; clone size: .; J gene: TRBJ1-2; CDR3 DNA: TGTGCCAGCAGCTTAGAGGTGGGGGCTAACTATGGCTACACCTTC; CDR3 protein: CASSLEVGANYGYTF
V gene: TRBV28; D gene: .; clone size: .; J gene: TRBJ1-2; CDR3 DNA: TGTGCCAGCACCCGGACAGAGGCGGAGAACTATGGCTACACCTTC; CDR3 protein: CASTRTEAENYGYTF
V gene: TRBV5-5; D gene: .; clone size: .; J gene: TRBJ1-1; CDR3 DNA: TGTGCCAGCAGCTCGTATTCAGGAGCACATGAAGCTTTCTTT; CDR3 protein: CASSSYSGAHEAFF
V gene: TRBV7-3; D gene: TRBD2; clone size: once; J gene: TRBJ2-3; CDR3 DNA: TGTGCCAGCAGCAATAGCGGGAGGGGGACAGATACGCAGTATTTT; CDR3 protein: CASSNSGRGTDTQYF
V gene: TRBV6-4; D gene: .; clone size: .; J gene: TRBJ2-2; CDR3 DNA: TGTGCCAGCAGTGACGGGGGAGAGACCGGGGAGCTGTTTTTT; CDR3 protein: CASSDGGETGELFF
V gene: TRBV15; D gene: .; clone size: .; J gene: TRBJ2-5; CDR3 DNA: TGTGCCACCAGCTTTAAGTGGGGACACCAGTACCAAGAGACCCAGTACTTC; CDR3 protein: CATSFKWGHQYQETQYF
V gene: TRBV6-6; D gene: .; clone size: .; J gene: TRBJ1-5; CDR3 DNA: TGTGCCAGCAGTTATCCCGCCGTGAATCAGCCCCAGCATTTT; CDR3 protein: CASSYPAVNQPQHF
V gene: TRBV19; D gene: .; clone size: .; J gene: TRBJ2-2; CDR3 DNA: TGTGCCAGTACTCAAGCGGCACCGAACACCGGGGAGCTGTTTTTT; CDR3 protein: CASTQAAPNTGELFF
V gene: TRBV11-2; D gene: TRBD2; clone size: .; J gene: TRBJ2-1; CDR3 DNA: TGTGCCAGCAGCTTAGAACTAGCGGGAGGGGGTGAGCAGTTCTTC; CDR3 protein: CASSLELAGGGEQFF
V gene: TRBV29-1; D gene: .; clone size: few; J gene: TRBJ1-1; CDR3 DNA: TGCAGCGTTGGAGTCAGAGAGAACACTGAAGCTTTCTTT; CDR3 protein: CSVGVRENTEAFF
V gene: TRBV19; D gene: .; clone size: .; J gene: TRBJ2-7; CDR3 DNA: TGTGCCAGTAGTATAGCGGACTCCTGGTACGAGCAGTACTTC; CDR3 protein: CASSIADSWYEQYF
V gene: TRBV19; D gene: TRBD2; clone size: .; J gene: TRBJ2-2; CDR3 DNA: TGTGCCAGTTTAGCGGGATATGGGACCGGGGAGCTGTTTTTT; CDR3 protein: CASLAGYGTGELFF
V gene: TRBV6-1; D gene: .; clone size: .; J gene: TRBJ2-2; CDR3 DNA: TGTGCCAGCAGCTCCCGGGGCCTAAACACCGGGGAGCTGTTTTTT; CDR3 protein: CASSSRGLNTGELFF
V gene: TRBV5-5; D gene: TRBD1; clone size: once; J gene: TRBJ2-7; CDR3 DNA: TGTGCCAGCAGCTGGACAGGGTCCTACGAGCAGTACTTC; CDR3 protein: CASSWTGSYEQYF
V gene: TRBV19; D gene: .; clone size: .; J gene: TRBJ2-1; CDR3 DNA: TGTGCCAGTAGTATAGGCGGACTGGAAGGTTTCGAGCAGTTCTTC; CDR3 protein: CASSIGGLEGFEQFF
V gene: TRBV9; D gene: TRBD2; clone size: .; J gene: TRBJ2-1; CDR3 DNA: TGTGCCAGCAGCTTGAGTTCACTAGCGGGAGGCCTTTACTCCTACAATGAGCAGTTCTTC; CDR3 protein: CASSLSSLAGGLYSYNEQFF
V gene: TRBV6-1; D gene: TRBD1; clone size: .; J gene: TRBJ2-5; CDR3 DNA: TGTGCCAGCAGCCGAGGACAGGGGAGTGATGAGACCCAGTACTTC; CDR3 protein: CASSRGQGSDETQYF
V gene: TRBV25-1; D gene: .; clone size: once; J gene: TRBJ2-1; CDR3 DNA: TGTGCCAGCAGCGGGAGTTACTCCTACAATGAGCAGTTCTTC; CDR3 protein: CASSGSYSYNEQFF